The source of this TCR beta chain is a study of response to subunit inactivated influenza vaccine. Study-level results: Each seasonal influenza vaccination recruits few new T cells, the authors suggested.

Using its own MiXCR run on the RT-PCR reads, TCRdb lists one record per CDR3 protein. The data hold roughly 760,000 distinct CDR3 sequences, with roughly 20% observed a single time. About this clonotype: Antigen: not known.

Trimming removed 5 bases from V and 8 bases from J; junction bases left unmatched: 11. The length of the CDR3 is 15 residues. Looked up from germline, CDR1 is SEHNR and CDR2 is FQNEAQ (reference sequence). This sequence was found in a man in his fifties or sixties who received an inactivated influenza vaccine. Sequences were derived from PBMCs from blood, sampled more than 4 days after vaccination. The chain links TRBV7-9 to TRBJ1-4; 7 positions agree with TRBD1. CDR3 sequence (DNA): TGTGCCAGCAGCGCGGTGGTAGGGGGCAGGGAAAAACTGTTTTTT. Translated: CASSAVVGGREKLFF.